The entry that follows covers one TCR beta chain sequence. This record belongs to a study of T cell changes during pregnancy in multiple sclerosis. Germline lookup yields CDR1 LGHNA and CDR2 YNFKEQ. The CDR3 runs to 13 residues. Trimming removed 1 base at V and 5 bases at J, with 8 bases between. The data were produced by immunoSEQ multiplex PCR, yet TCRdb's version contains in-frame clones alone and is incomplete. Of 70,000 to 95,000 clones in the sample, 85% to 95% were seen once. Sequencing was performed on peripheral blood, taken in the first trimester of pregnancy. This TCR was sampled from a female donor with multiple sclerosis, enrolled in a pregnancy study. V usage is TRBV4-2 and J usage is TRBJ1-2; D remains unclear. The CDR3 reads CASSQGYGYGYTF. CDR3 nucleotides: TGTGCCAGCAGCCAAGGTTACGGGTATGGCTACACCTTC.